This T cell receptor (beta chain) was found in a study of cytomegalovirus exposure and HLA in healthy donors (TCRdb year 2017). Study-level background: According to an earlier analysis of several hundred of the donors, 150 million to 200 million T cells yielded roughly 100 million unique TCR beta sequences and about 300 Gb of sequence data. Every repertoire in the discovery cohort had been generated on one and the same sequencing platform. Of the roughly 420 genotyped donors, 65% to 90% were placed in the genetic ancestry cluster associated with self-reported Caucasian donors. In the later analysis, no new phenotypic data were used to find candidate immune exposures; instead, reliance was placed on TCR beta sequences and their occurrence across donors. About 320 gigabases of sequencing data and roughly 90 million unique TCR sequences were included in an early release covering about 600 HLA-typed donors. The study aimed to test whether signatures of past pathogen exposure could be identified by cataloging public T cell receptors. In an earlier analysis of more than 550 of the donors, high-throughput TCR beta sequencing was used to judge whether each TCR beta V gene segment behaved as functional or pseudogenic. To predict cytomegalovirus infection status, the study brought together high-throughput TCR immunosequencing, statistical association of individual TCRs with disease status, and machine learning. Both class I and class II loci were covered by HLA typing, at four-digit resolution. The study used immunosequencing to profile the T cell repertoires of about 670 subjects and linked those repertoires to cytomegalovirus serostatus. A later genetic analysis used genome-wide SNP genotypes for about 65% of the roughly 670 donors, treating that subset as a discovery cohort. A few DR-DQ haplotypes were handled as single units for association and clustering because linkage in the cohort was strong. A later analysis re-examined previously published TCR beta repertoires from several hundred donors and added high-resolution HLA genotyping to investigate patterns of TCR occurrence. Alongside the repertoire data, information on donor age, sex, ethnicity and CMV serostatus was compiled. Among some 400 genotyped donors of the cohort, an average of about 220,000 unique TCR beta nucleotide sequences was sequenced per donor, of which 15% to 20% were non-productive. Along with the approximately 700-subject first cohort, a separate validation cohort of over a hundred different subjects was used. The number of typed donors differed by locus: about 620-640 for A, B, C, DRB1 and DQB1; approximately 520 for DQA1; roughly 600 for DPA1; and about 450 for DPB1.

The CDR3 measures 16 amino acids from cysteine to phenylalanine. Only the CDR3 DNA stays, 48 bases, in frame from base 1. In the germline V gene, CDR1 corresponds to MGHRA and CDR2 to YSYEKL. V is pruned by 1 base and J by 2 bases, leaving 2 bases of the junction without a gene match. On the study overall, not on this receptor specifically: A further reported finding was that TCR beta sequences accurately predicted the HLA-A and HLA-B alleles for most subjects in the first cohort. Roughly uniform sequencing depth across donors was assumed in presence/absence analyses, although this assumption may not hold. In vitro tests confirmed that a few of the cytomegalovirus-associated TCR beta chains recognize cytomegalovirus antigens. Cytomegalovirus status was reported to be diagnosed by the classifier with high specificity and sensitivity in both the original and validation cohorts. The earlier analysis of 587 of the donors excluded 15 to 20 rarely observed V segments, including chromosome 9 orphons, because counts were too low. According to a later analysis, TCR association rates differed among HLA loci, with DRB1 alleles showing the most associated TCRs and HLA-C alleles showing the fewest. Correlated functional status among segregating V segments might be attributable to linkage disequilibrium, but an unknown experimental factor could not be ruled out. The 87-base-pair reads could not distinguish some IMGT-functional V segments, including TRBV6-2 and TRBV6-3, so those segments were excluded. In a later analysis, several top co-occurrence clusters were reported to appear linked to parvovirus B19, influenza, CMV and Epstein-Barr virus. It was suggested by the authors that the approach could potentially be generalized to other disease states and immunological phenotypes. When HLA alleles, especially DR and DQ, strongly co-occurred, attributing TCR associations to individual alleles was difficult. According to a later analysis, most CMV-associated TCR beta chains appeared to be HLA-restricted, and the HLA associations seemed to be driven largely by CMV exposure. HLA typing was unavailable for some donors at each locus, so association tests used only the typed subset. Only TCR beta chains were sequenced in this cohort, and the absence of alpha or paired-chain data limited detectable features. An earlier analysis of approximately 530 of the donors showed that most TCR beta V segments appeared in productive rearrangements either about 87% or about 30% of the time, which broadly matched IMGT annotations. A later genetic analysis reported fewer N-insertions in productive TCRs among donors in an Asian-associated ancestry cluster than the approximately 670-donor mean. While some public TCRs were present in many individuals, most TCR sequences turned up only very rarely across donors. The study gave a list of some 150 TCR beta chains associated with cytomegalovirus. In a later analysis, over 15,000 TCR beta sequences were associated with specific HLA alleles at a false discovery rate of 0.05. An association between a missense DCLRE1C variant and V-gene and J-gene trimming of TCR beta chains was found in a later genetic analysis and replicated in an independent cohort. A cluster of highly shared sequence variants was judged likely to be a technical artifact of the sequencing pipeline. Immune exposure information for the cohort was limited to CMV serostatus. Compared with equally common non-associated chains, HLA-associated TCR beta chains in a later analysis were more clonally expanded and had lower generation probabilities.

The cohort comprised fewer than 700 healthy bone marrow donors. At the time of sampling, every cohort member was nominally healthy, though immune exposures that went unrecorded were likely present. The donor tested CMV seronegative, placing the donor among the 350 to 400 seronegative members of the cohort. A peripheral blood sample was collected from each donor, and TCR beta sequencing was performed on peripheral blood mononuclear cells. Genomic DNA extraction from the blood cell samples was performed with the Qiagen DNeasy Blood Extraction Kit. The receptor library was made with the immunoSEQ multiplex PCR assay. The multiplex PCR relied on a mix of 60 forward primers for TCR Vbeta segments and 13 reverse primers for TCR Jbeta segments. Amplification of the CDR3 region of rearranged TCR beta genes was performed with a multiplex PCR assay on genomic DNA. On the Illumina HiSeq System, the amplified TCR beta libraries were sequenced as 87-base-pair reads. The paper's data handling went like this. In a later analysis, tens of millions of unique TCR beta chains were counted across the 650 to 700 repertoires, and roughly 10 million of these chains were shared by at least two donors. A nearest-neighbor algorithm error-corrected the raw reads and collapsed the reads into unique sequences, merging closely related sequences to remove PCR and sequencing errors. V, D and J gene segments were assigned by aligning CDR3 sequences to IMGT reference sequences. For a sequence to be retained, at least a six-nucleotide match to both a V gene segment and a J gene segment was required. Rearrangements were called productive when the CDR3 lacked stop codons and stayed in frame with V and J; all others were non-productive. CDR3 was defined by IMGT convention, running from the second conserved V-encoded cysteine to the conserved J-encoded phenylalanine. In an earlier analysis of more than 550 of the donors, sequences lacking an unambiguous match to a single V gene segment were excluded. In an earlier analysis of almost 600 of the donors, a V segment was called functional when productive rearrangements were above 56.7%, and segregating when the standard deviation between donors exceeded 5%. A statistical classification framework was built to diagnose cytomegalovirus status from the catalog of TCR beta chain sequences. A later analysis assigned V and J genes by comparing TCR nucleotide sequences with IMGT/GENE-DB human TR gene sequences. A later analysis assigned CDR3 sequences and most-parsimonious VDJ recombination scenarios with the TCRdist pipeline. In a later analysis, every TCR beta chain was defined by the combination of its CDR3 amino acid sequence and its V-gene family, and reads without a unique V-gene family were dropped. A later analysis removed nearly 600 highly shared, low-generation-probability nucleotide sequences to deal with suspected cross-contamination and a sequencing artifact. For each public chain, a later analysis derived a clonal expansion index from normalized ranks of inferred template counts within each repertoire. In a later analysis, generation probabilities were computed with a VDJ recombination model fitted to out-of-frame rearrangements, and the resulting probabilities were checked against IGoR. In a later analysis, hypergeometric tests were used to score TCR-TCR, TCR-HLA and TCR-CMV co-occurrence, with a repertoire-size bias correction applied to TCR pairs. False discovery rates were estimated in a later analysis by permuting HLA or CMV assignments 20 times. In a later analysis, co-occurring TCRs were grouped using DBSCAN, with TCRdist sequence similarity added in when clustering inside HLA-allele-positive subsets. Repertoires with fewer than 30,000 or more than 120,000 public chains were left out of co-occurrence clustering, as were roughly five repertoires with anomalous nucleotide sharing. Here the immuneACCESS table is served through TCRdb, limited to in-frame sequences with V and J called. Missing clones are a known gap in these copies; in checked studies unresolved V genes cover under half, and the rest lacks a known reason. That table furnishes V, J and clone size, whereas the DNA furnished D and trimming. The sample table records fewer than 200,000 clones; roughly 85% of these occur just once. 0.85% of the sample is taken by the ten largest.

In this sample, this clone turned up once. Its antigen has not been determined. No clone much larger than this one lies a single base away; base qualities are absent. Other nucleotide sequences from this sample produce the same CDR3. The sample was PBMCs. This TCR derives from a woman aged 25 to 39 in good health and CMV-seronegative. Recombination joined TRBV4-1 with TRBJ2-1; 10 nucleotides in the junction match TRBD2. This receptor has the CDR3 CASSQVLAGAYNEQFF. DNA sequence: TGCGCCAGCAGCCAAGTCCTAGCGGGAGCCTACAATGAGCAGTTCTTC.